Here is one TCR beta chain with its context. Its cognate antigen is unknown. Specified treatment: some 19 received Ad26.COV2.S at low or high dose, single or two shots; 5 received placebo; per-sample allocation not given. Material that was analyzed had been drawn on day 63 after the first vaccine or placebo injection. In the vaccine, an Ad26 vector expressed the SARS-CoV-2 spike of the Wuhan strain. These data are taken from a study of Ad26.COV2.S vaccination and SARS-CoV-2 variants. Repertoires were generated with immunoSEQ multiplex PCR, while TCRdb's copy carries only in-frame clones and drops some. Of roughly 400,000 clones in the sample, about 91% were seen once. The CDR3 is 15 amino acids. Trimming shortened V by 5 bases and J by 0 bases, and 13 bases separated the two germline ends. Germline assignment: CDR1 MDHEN and CDR2 SYDVKM. Study observations and caveats: The breadth of spike-specific CD8+ and CD4+ T cell responses after vaccination was reportedly substantial.

This specimen was peripheral blood, taken in a trial of Ad26.COV2.S vaccine versus placebo. This rearrangement joins TRBV28 to TRBJ1-2; TRBD1 is a possible D gene (5 bases). The TCR comes from a person aged 18-65 years who received the Ad26.COV2.S COVID-19 vaccine or a placebo. The CDR3 region is CASSTWGGPNYGYTF. DNA of the CDR3: TGTGCCAGCAGTACCTGGGGGGGACCTAACTATGGCTACACCTTC.